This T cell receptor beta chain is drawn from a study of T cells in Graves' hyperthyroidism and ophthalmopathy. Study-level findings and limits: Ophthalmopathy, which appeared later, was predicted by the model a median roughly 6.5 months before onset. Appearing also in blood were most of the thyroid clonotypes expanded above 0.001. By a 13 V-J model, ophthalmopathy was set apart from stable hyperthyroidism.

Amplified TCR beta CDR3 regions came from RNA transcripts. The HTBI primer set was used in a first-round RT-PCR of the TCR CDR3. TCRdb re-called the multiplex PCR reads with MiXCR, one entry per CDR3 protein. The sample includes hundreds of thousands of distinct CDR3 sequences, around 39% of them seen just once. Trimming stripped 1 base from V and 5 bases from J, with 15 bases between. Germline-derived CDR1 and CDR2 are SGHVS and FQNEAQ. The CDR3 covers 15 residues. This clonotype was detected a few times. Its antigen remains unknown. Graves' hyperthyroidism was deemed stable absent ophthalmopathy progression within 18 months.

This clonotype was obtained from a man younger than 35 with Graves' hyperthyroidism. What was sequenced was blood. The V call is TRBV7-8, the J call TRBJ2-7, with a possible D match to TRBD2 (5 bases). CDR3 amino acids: CASSLEGGKAHEQYF. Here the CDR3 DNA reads TGTGCCAGCAGCTTAGAAGGAGGCAAGGCCCACGAGCAGTACTTC.